This paragraph covers one TCR beta chain sequence. What it binds is not known. The data originate from a study of human T cells and chemical hapten exposure. The study's findings and limits: Expanded TCRs showed more large CDR3 clusters than pre-sensitization or healthy control sets.

Individual cDNA molecules received unique molecular identifiers in the library. TCRdb reprocessed the RACE reads with MiXCR, giving one entry per CDR3 protein. This table holds about 400,000 distinct CDR3 sequences, just under 6.5% found once. Sample time point: patch test 2, 6 weeks after DPC sensitization. The treatment here: therapeutic diphenylcyclopropenone sensitization with weekly scalp DPC. Patients had alopecia, were aged 18 to 70, and were not pregnant. The receptor's source is a woman aged 18-35 years with alopecia areata. Some clones in this sample may be carry-over from other donors' samples. The sequencing used whole blood, collected in connection with sensitization to the hapten diphenylcyclopropenone (DPC).

In nucleotides, the CDR3 is TGTGCCAGCAGTTTAGCTGTCGACCGGGGTGAGCAGTACTTC. Encoded protein: CASSLAVDRGEQYF. This chain links TRBV27 with TRBJ2-7, with D possibly TRBD2 on 5 matching bases. Per the germline V gene, CDR1 is MNHEY and CDR2 is SMNVEV (reference sequence). CDR3 length: 14 residues. Trimming took 2 bases from V and 7 from J, leaving 15 bases between them.